This is a list of T cell receptor beta chains from one sample in a study of T cell changes during pregnancy in multiple sclerosis. Generated by immunoSEQ multiplex PCR, the TCRdb table keeps only in-frame clones and is missing some. There are tens of thousands of clones in the sample; almost 95% occur only once, and 1.5% to 2.5% lies in the top ten. Sequences were derived from peripheral blood, sampled in the third trimester of pregnancy. These receptor sequences come from a female donor in good health, enrolled as a control in a pregnancy study. Both conserved end residues are part of each CDR3. The D gene is left open where the match is weak. Not every row has a clone size; where given, it reads once, few, many or a size class.

DNA,CDR3,size,D,J,V
TGTGCCAGCAGCTTTTTGGAGAATAGCGGGAAACCCTACGAGCAGTACTTC,CASSFLENSGKPYEQYF,.,TRBD2,TRBJ2-7,TRBV7-9
TGTGCCAGCAGTTTCGAAGAGACCCAGTACTTC,CASSFEETQYF,.,.,TRBJ2-5,TRBV27
TGTGCCAGCAGCTTAATGGGGCTCATGAACACTGAAGCTTTCTTT,CASSLMGLMNTEAFF,.,.,TRBJ1-1,TRBV7-9
TGTGCCAGCTCACCACCTTCGACCGGACTGTACAATGAGCAGTTCTTC,CASSPPSTGLYNEQFF,.,.,TRBJ2-1,TRBV18
TGCGCCAGCAGCTCCCCCCAGGGCGGTGATAACACTGAAGCTTTCTTT,CASSSPQGGDNTEAFF,.,.,TRBJ1-1,TRBV5-1
TGTGCCAGCAGCTTAGGGGTGGGAGGGCCCTACGAGCAGTACTTC,CASSLGVGGPYEQYF,.,TRBD2,TRBJ2-7,TRBV7-2
TGTGCCTGGAGTGCACAGGGGGCTTGGGAAAAACTGTTTTTT,CAWSAQGAWEKLFF,once,TRBD1,TRBJ1-4,TRBV30
TGTGCCAGTAGTACGGGACTAGCGGGGAAGAATGAGCAGTTCTTC,CASSTGLAGKNEQFF,.,TRBD2,TRBJ2-1,TRBV19
TGTGCCAGCAGTGACTGGGCTGAGCAGTTCTTC,CASSDWAEQFF,once,.,TRBJ2-1,TRBV6-1
TGTGCCAGCAGCCAAGCCGGGAGCACAGATACGCAGTATTTT,CASSQAGSTDTQYF,.,.,TRBJ2-3,TRBV28
TGTGCCAGCAGCGAGGGACTAGCGGCCGCCTACGAGCAGTACTTC,CASSEGLAAAYEQYF,once,TRBD2,TRBJ2-7,TRBV9
TGTGCCAGCAGCTTGGCAGGGGGCGGCACTGAAGCTTTCTTT,CASSLAGGGTEAFF,.,TRBD1,TRBJ1-1,TRBV5-4
TGTGCCAGCAGTCCCGAAGATCGGCCGTATGCTAGCGGGAAAACCTACGAGCAGTACTTC,CASSPEDRPYASGKTYEQYF,.,TRBD2,TRBJ2-7,TRBV9
TGTGCCAGCAGCCCCAATAGCGGTCACTCCTACAATGAGCAGTTCTTC,CASSPNSGHSYNEQFF,.,.,TRBJ2-1,TRBV7-9
TGTGCCAGCAGCGATCGGACAGGAGAGAACACTGAAGCTTTCTTT,CASSDRTGENTEAFF,.,TRBD1,TRBJ1-1,TRBV6-5
TGCGCCAGCAGCATGACAGGGGCCGATAAAAACATTCAGTACTTC,CASSMTGADKNIQYF,.,TRBD1,TRBJ2-4,TRBV5-1
TGCGCCAGCAGCACGGGACTAGCGGGAGGGTATAACAATGAGCAGTTCTTC,CASSTGLAGGYNNEQFF,.,TRBD2,TRBJ2-1,TRBV5-1
TGTGCCAGCAGCTCAACAGGGGTACCTGAAGCTTTCTTT,CASSSTGVPEAFF,.,TRBD1,TRBJ1-1,TRBV5-5
TGTGCCAGCAGCTTAAAGGCTGGAACAGTAGAATCCTACGAGCAGTACTTC,CASSLKAGTVESYEQYF,.,.,TRBJ2-7,TRBV7-8
TGTGCCAGCAGCTTTCGGACAGGGGGCGTCGCTTTCTTT,CASSFRTGGVAFF,.,TRBD1,TRBJ1-1,TRBV7-8
TGTGCCAGCAGGCTGACAGGGGGCGAAGAAAAACTGTTTTTT,CASRLTGGEEKLFF,.,TRBD1,TRBJ1-4,TRBV28
TGCGCCAGCAGCCACGAACCGGGACAGGGGGCCTACGAGCAGTACTTC,CASSHEPGQGAYEQYF,.,TRBD1,TRBJ2-7,TRBV4-1
TGTGCCAGCAGTGATTGGGGACTAGACTACAATGAGCAGTTCTTC,CASSDWGLDYNEQFF,.,TRBD2,TRBJ2-1,TRBV2
TGTGCCAGCAACCTGGACAGGGCCTACACCGGGGAGCTGTTTTTT,CASNLDRAYTGELFF,.,TRBD1,TRBJ2-2,TRBV2
TGTGCCAGCAGTTACTCGAACCAGGGTTTGAACACTGAAGCTTTCTTT,CASSYSNQGLNTEAFF,.,.,TRBJ1-1,TRBV6-5
TGCGCCAGCAGCTTGTTGTTATCGACAGGGGTGGGGAATGAAAAACTGTTTTTT,CASSLLLSTGVGNEKLFF,.,TRBD1,TRBJ1-4,TRBV5-1
TGTGCCAGCAGCTTGAGAGAAAAGGGAGGGAATCAGCCCCAGCATTTT,CASSLREKGGNQPQHF,.,.,TRBJ1-5,TRBV5-6
TGCGCCAGCAAGCCGCTTAGCCGAAGCCCCCCCTACGAGCAGTACTTC,CASKPLSRSPPYEQYF,.,.,TRBJ2-7,TRBV5-1
TGTGCCAGCAGTTACTCGACTAGCGGGACCACCGGGGAGCTGTTTTTT,CASSYSTSGTTGELFF,.,TRBD2,TRBJ2-2,TRBV6-5
TGTGCCATCGAAGGACCCGGGGACAATGAGCAGTTCTTC,CAIEGPGDNEQFF,.,.,TRBJ2-1,TRBV10-3
TGTGCCAGCAGTACCACCGGGACAGGGATCGCCAAAAACATTCAGTACTTC,CASSTTGTGIAKNIQYF,.,TRBD1,TRBJ2-4,TRBV25-1
TGTGCCAGCAGCGTAGTAATGGCTAGCGGACCGAACACCGGGGAGCTGTTTTTT,CASSVVMASGPNTGELFF,.,TRBD2,TRBJ2-2,TRBV9
TGTGCCACCGGTGCGGGTGCTACAGATACGCAGTATTTT,CATGAGATDTQYF,.,.,TRBJ2-3,TRBV2
TGTGCCAGCAGTGAAGCCCCCGAGACTAGCGCCCACACAGATACGCAGTATTTT,CASSEAPETSAHTDTQYF,once,TRBD2,TRBJ2-3,TRBV6-1
TGTGCCAGCAGCATGGACGGGAAGAGCAATCAGCCCCAGCATTTT,CASSMDGKSNQPQHF,.,.,TRBJ1-5,TRBV9
TGTGCCAGCAGTGCTGAGACGACACAGTTCTTC,CASSAETTQFF,.,.,TRBJ2-1,TRBV2
TGTGCCAGCAGCGACAATTTGGACACCCTAGGGGCCAATCAGCCCCAGCATTTT,CASSDNLDTLGANQPQHF,.,.,TRBJ1-5,TRBV21-1
TGCGCCAGCAGCTCGCCGGGACTAGCGATGTACAATGAGCAGTTCTTC,CASSSPGLAMYNEQFF,.,TRBD2,TRBJ2-1,TRBV5-1
TGTGCCAGCAGTTACACGCTAGCGGGAGGGCCCGGGGAGCAGTACTTC,CASSYTLAGGPGEQYF,.,TRBD2,TRBJ2-7,TRBV28
TGTGCCAGCAGCTTTAGCGGCACAGATACGCAGTATTTT,CASSFSGTDTQYF,.,.,TRBJ2-3,TRBV7-3
TGTGCCAGCAGTTTTAACAGGGATACCTATGGCTACACCTTC,CASSFNRDTYGYTF,.,.,TRBJ1-2,TRBV6-5
TGTGCCACCAAAGGCGGGGGGCGCGAGTACACTGAAGCTTTCTTT,CATKGGGREYTEAFF,.,.,TRBJ1-1,TRBV6-1
TGCGCCAGCAGTGCAGACACGGTTGAGCAGTACTTC,CASSADTVEQYF,.,.,TRBJ2-7,TRBV10-1
TGTGCCAGCAGTCCCCCCGACAGTTTGGGCTCCTACGAGCAGTACTTC,CASSPPDSLGSYEQYF,.,.,TRBJ2-7,TRBV27
TGTGCCAGCAGCCTGGGCCTAGCGGGAAACACCGGGGAGCTGTTTTTT,CASSLGLAGNTGELFF,.,TRBD2,TRBJ2-2,TRBV11-3
TGTGCCAGCAGCTTCTTGACAGGGGGCTTCGTCGGAGAGACCCAGTACTTC,CASSFLTGGFVGETQYF,.,TRBD1,TRBJ2-5,TRBV7-9
TGCGCCAGCAGCCGCACCGGGACACCGAACGGGGTCCAAGAGACCCAGTACTTC,CASSRTGTPNGVQETQYF,.,.,TRBJ2-5,TRBV4-1
TGTGCCAGCAGCTTTGGAGGCCAGGCAGCAGATACGCAGTATTTT,CASSFGGQAADTQYF,.,.,TRBJ2-3,TRBV5-8
TGTGCCAGTAGTAAGGGGATAAGGACTGAAGCTTTCTTT,CASSKGIRTEAFF,.,.,TRBJ1-1,TRBV19
TGTGCCAGCAGCGGAGGAGGGGCCAACGTCCTGACTTTC,CASSGGGANVLTF,.,.,TRBJ2-6,TRBV7-3
TGTGCCAGCTCACCTCCGACAGGGGAGGATGGCTACACCTTC,CASSPPTGEDGYTF,once,TRBD1,TRBJ1-2,TRBV18
TGTGCCAGCAGTCCAACAGGGTGGAACTATGGCTACACCTTC,CASSPTGWNYGYTF,.,.,TRBJ1-2,TRBV6-1